The rows below give T cell receptor beta chains drawn from one sample of a study of human T cells and chemical hapten exposure. TCRdb itself ran the RACE reads through MiXCR, one entry per CDR3 protein. The table shows under 450,000 distinct CDR3 sequences, with around 6% occurring only once. The sample consisted of whole blood, taken in connection with sensitization to the hapten diphenylcyclopropenone (DPC). Receptor source: a woman between 18 and 30 years old with alopecia areata. Some clones in this sample may be carry-over from other donors' samples. Both conserved end residues are part of each CDR3. A D gene is named only where the DNA matches it firmly. The size entry is marked missing in some rows and otherwise reads once, few, many or a size class.

clone_size j_call d_call v_call cdr3_aa cdr3_nt
few TRBJ2-6 - TRBV5-1 CASSPGISGANVLTF TGCGCCAGCAGCCCTGGAATCTCTGGGGCCAACGTCCTGACTTTC
- TRBJ1-2 - TRBV29-1 CITGDNGGYTF TGCATCACGGGGGACAACGGTGGCTACACCTTC
many TRBJ1-4 - TRBV29-1 CSVKTDPNEKLFF TGCAGCGTGAAGACAGACCCTAATGAAAAACTGTTTTTT
many TRBJ1-2 TRBD1 TRBV10-3 CAISEGQGVGDYGYTF TGTGCCATCAGTGAGGGACAGGGGGTAGGAGACTATGGCTACACCTTC
- TRBJ1-3 TRBD1 TRBV7-6 CASSLQGDANTIYF TGTGCCAGCAGCTTACAGGGGGACGCCAACACCATATATTTT
many TRBJ1-6 - TRBV27 CASTQQSGRGGNSPLHF TGTGCCAGCACCCAGCAGTCGGGGCGGGGGGGTAATTCACCCCTCCACTTT
- TRBJ1-1 - TRBV12-3/TRBV12-4 CASSFQLGNTEAFF TGTGCCAGCAGTTTTCAGCTTGGGAACACTGAAGCTTTCTTT
- TRBJ2-5 - TRBV4-2 CASSQAVGSGETQYF TGTGCCAGCAGCCAAGCCGTGGGGTCCGGAGAGACCCAGTACTTC
- TRBJ2-3 - TRBV28 CASSTGSNWDTQYF TGTGCCAGCAGTACGGGGTCAAACTGGGATACGCAGTATTTT
- TRBJ1-1 TRBD1 TRBV6-5 CASSYAWTGGTEAFF TGTGCCAGCAGTTACGCTTGGACAGGGGGCACTGAAGCTTTCTTT
many TRBJ2-3 TRBD2 TRBV29-1 CSVHERGGPDTQYF TGCAGCGTTCACGAGCGGGGGGGCCCCGATACGCAGTATTTT
many TRBJ2-7 TRBD1 TRBV20-1 CSAIGDSPDLREQYF TGCAGTGCGATCGGGGACAGTCCCGACCTACGCGAGCAGTACTTC
few TRBJ2-3 - TRBV29-1 CSGGGASSTDTQYF TGCAGCGGCGGCGGAGCCTCTAGCACAGATACGCAGTATTTT
many TRBJ1-1 TRBD1 TRBV13 CASSYNRDRDIRTEAFF TGTGCCAGCTCGTACAACAGAGACAGGGACATCAGGACTGAAGCTTTCTTT
- TRBJ1-1 - TRBV20-1 CSVQSEPTSDDRFEAFF TGCAGTGTCCAATCAGAACCGACCAGTGACGATCGTTTTGAAGCTTTCTTT
few TRBJ1-5 - TRBV3-1 CASSQRGGSNQPQHF TGTGCCAGCAGCCAAAGAGGGGGGAGCAATCAGCCCCAGCATTTT
- TRBJ2-3 TRBD1 TRBV5-1 CASSSGTGGNTQYF TGCGCCAGCAGTTCCGGGACAGGGGGGAATACGCAGTATTTT
many TRBJ1-1 - TRBV6-6 CASSYGLWTEAFF TGTGCCAGCAGTTACGGCCTATGGACTGAAGCTTTCTTT
few TRBJ2-1 - TRBV7-2 CASSPQGASVGNEQFF TGTGCCAGCAGCCCCCAAGGGGCCTCGGTGGGCAATGAGCAGTTCTTC
- TRBJ2-2 TRBD1 TRBV10-3 CAISEFLRQGSTGELFF TGTGCCATCAGTGAGTTTTTGCGACAGGGCTCAACCGGGGAGCTGTTTTTT
many TRBJ2-2 - TRBV5-6 CASSWGGASTGELFF TGTGCCAGCAGCTGGGGAGGCGCGAGCACCGGGGAGCTGTTTTTT
many TRBJ1-1 - TRBV6-2/TRBV6-3 CASSYGGTGAAEAFF TGTGCCAGCAGTTACGGTGGGACCGGGGCAGCTGAAGCTTTCTTT
- TRBJ1-5 - TRBV2 CASMLGYNQPQHF TGTGCCAGCATGCTAGGGTACAATCAGCCCCAGCATTTT
many TRBJ1-6 TRBD1 TRBV29-1 CSVKGQGNSPLHF TGCAGCGTTAAGGGACAGGGGAATTCACCCCTCCACTTT
- TRBJ2-2 TRBD2 TRBV6-2/TRBV6-3 CASSRTQGLASAGELFF TGTGCCAGCAGCCGAACCCAGGGACTAGCGAGCGCCGGGGAGCTGTTTTTT
many TRBJ1-1 - TRBV10-3 CAISELPDGRNTEAFF TGTGCCATCAGTGAACTTCCAGACGGAAGGAACACTGAAGCTTTCTTT
- TRBJ2-3 TRBD2 TRBV12-3/TRBV12-4 CASTISGDTQYF TGTGCCAGCACCATTAGCGGGGATACGCAGTATTTT
many TRBJ1-4 TRBD1 TRBV18 CASSPSGQPNEKLFF TGTGCCAGCTCGCCCTCGGGACAGCCTAATGAAAAACTGTTTTTT
- TRBJ2-4 TRBD1 TRBV12-3/TRBV12-4 CASRTTGTGGLTRNIQYF TGTGCCAGCAGGACTACCGGGACAGGGGGACTTACAAGAAACATTCAGTACTTC
few TRBJ2-3 TRBD2 TRBV20-1 CSARYRVGGGAMDTQYF TGCAGTGCTAGGTACAGAGTGGGCGGGGGGGCCATGGATACGCAGTATTTT
few TRBJ2-1 TRBD2 TRBV11-2 CASSSIRTRVLEQFF TGTGCCAGCAGCTCTATTCGGACTAGAGTGCTGGAGCAGTTCTTC
many TRBJ1-4 TRBD1 TRBV7-2 CASRPGQGLTNEKLFF TGTGCCAGCAGGCCGGGACAGGGATTAACTAATGAAAAACTGTTTTTT
many TRBJ1-2 - TRBV20-1 CSASRQALNYGYTF TGCAGTGCTTCCCGACAGGCGCTAAACTATGGCTACACCTTC
few TRBJ2-1 - TRBV4-1 CASSHHSFGDRATRGGRNEQFF TGCGCCAGCAGCCACCACAGCTTTGGGGACAGGGCGACTCGCGGGGGGAGAAATGAGCAGTTCTTC
few TRBJ1-5 - TRBV2 CASNQGRDQPQHF TGTGCCAGCAACCAGGGTCGCGATCAGCCCCAGCATTTT
many TRBJ2-4 - TRBV2 CASSAGGNIQYF TGTGCCAGCAGTGCTGGGGGAAACATTCAGTACTTC
many TRBJ1-1 - TRBV5-1 CASSLGQRTEAFF TGCGCCAGCAGCTTGGGACAGAGGACTGAAGCTTTCTTT
many TRBJ1-1 TRBD1 TRBV7-9 CASSSGRDREEWNTEAFF TGTGCCAGCAGCTCCGGCCGGGACAGGGAGGAATGGAACACTGAAGCTTTCTTT
few TRBJ2-5 - TRBV12-3/TRBV12-4 CASSLAPTSPETQYF TGTGCCAGCAGTTTGGCGCCTACATCCCCAGAGACCCAGTACTTC
many TRBJ1-5 - TRBV6-1 CASSENRAQHF TGTGCCAGCAGTGAAAACAGGGCCCAGCATTTT
- TRBJ1-6 - TRBV2 CASMSGASNSPLHF TGTGCCAGCATGTCAGGGGCTAGTAATTCACCCCTCCACTTT
few TRBJ2-7 - TRBV6-5 CASCRDGSYEQYF TGTGCCAGCTGCCGGGACGGATCCTACGAGCAGTACTTC
- TRBJ2-7 TRBD1 TRBV12-3/TRBV12-4 CASSLTGPHEQYF TGTGCCAGCAGCCTGACAGGGCCCCACGAGCAGTACTTC
many TRBJ1-2 TRBD1 TRBV7-3 CASSEQGQANYGYTF TGTGCCAGCAGCGAGCAGGGACAGGCTAACTATGGCTACACCTTC
many TRBJ1-1 TRBD1 TRBV29-1 CSALKGSGRGVTEAFF TGCAGCGCGTTGAAGGGGTCGGGCAGGGGGGTGACTGAAGCTTTCTTT
many TRBJ1-1 - TRBV12-3/TRBV12-4 CASSPGRVTTEAFF TGTGCCAGCAGCCCAGGACGGGTTACCACTGAAGCTTTCTTT
- TRBJ2-1 - TRBV10-3 CAISEGYFEQFF TGTGCCATCAGTGAGGGCTACTTCGAGCAGTTCTTC
- TRBJ2-3 TRBD1 TRBV7-9 CASSRTGTSTDTQYF TGTGCCAGCAGTCGGACAGGGACTAGCACAGATACGCAGTATTTT
few TRBJ2-3 TRBD1 TRBV27 CASSRQGASTDTQYF TGTGCCAGCAGCCGACAGGGGGCTAGCACAGATACGCAGTATTTT
few TRBJ1-4 - TRBV7-2 CASSPGTWGEKLFF TGTGCCAGCAGCCCCGGGACATGGGGTGAAAAACTGTTTTTT
few TRBJ1-1 - TRBV4-1 CASSQDFVGREAFF TGCGCCAGCAGCCAAGATTTCGTGGGGAGAGAAGCTTTCTTT
few TRBJ2-1 - TRBV9 CASSPRAVSSYNEQFF TGTGCCAGCAGCCCCCGAGCCGTGAGCTCCTACAATGAGCAGTTCTTC